These 22 T cell receptor beta chains were all obtained from the same sample, sequenced in a study of blood T cell repertoires in COVID-19. Some clones are missing from TCRdb's copy, which holds only in-frame ones; the method was immunoSEQ multiplex PCR. The sample holds about 430,000 clones; 70% to 90% are singletons and the top ten take 0.97%. The sample taken for sequencing was PBMCs or T cells enriched from blood (not recorded which). Receptor source: a woman in her twenties or thirties with acute COVID-19.

J is TRBJ2-1 and V is TRBV3-1 (or the pseudogene TRBV3-2); 7 nucleotides match TRBD1. CDR3 length equals 15 residues. The germline CDR1 and CDR2 sequences are LGHDT and YNNKEL (reference sequence). J lost 6 bases, V lost 2 bases, and 7 bases had no gene match. CDR3 amino acids: CASSQRGQTFNEQFF. For the CDR3, the DNA is TGTGCCAGCAGCCAAAGGGGACAGACCTTCAATGAGCAGTTCTTC.

This clone has only one observation. V gene TRBV21-1 combines with J gene TRBJ1-5. TRBV21-1 counts as a pseudogene. This CDR3 region has 15 residues. For the CDR3, the DNA is TGTGCCAGCACCCTAGGGGACTTTGGGCCTCAGCCCCAGCATTTT. Encoded protein: CASTLGDFGPQPQHF.

CDR3 bases: TGTGCCAGCAGTTACCGGACAAAGGATACCGAAAAACTGTTTTTT. It is translated as CASSYRTKDTEKLFF. The rearrangement links TRBV6-5 to TRBJ1-4; perhaps TRBD1 as D (5 bases). V was pared by 2 bases and J by 8 bases, with 15 bases between. There are 15 residues in the CDR3. Germline V gene data show CDR1 as MNHEY and CDR2 as SVGAGI.

J is TRBJ2-3 and V is TRBV24-1; tentative D call: TRBD2 (6 bases). The V and J ends lost 3 bases and 2 bases respectively, with 8 bases between them. The CDR3 runs 14 residues. Germline CDR1 is KGHDR and CDR2 is SFDVKD. This CDR3 reads CATSDRLVTDTQYF. Here the CDR3 DNA reads TGTGCCACCAGTGATCGACTAGTCACAGATACGCAGTATTTT.

The chain uses TRBV6-2 or TRBV6-3 and TRBJ2-1, with 9 bases identical to TRBD2. The V gene's germline CDR1 is MNHEY and CDR2 SVGEGT. After removal of 0 bases from V and 4 bases from J, the junction contained 4 bases not matched to a gene. This CDR3 comprises 16 residues. The CDR3 nucleotides read TGTGCCAGCAGTTACTCACCTAGCGGGGTATACAATGAGCAGTTCTTC. Its protein is CASSYSPSGVYNEQFF.

This clone was recorded a few times. The CDR3 coding sequence is TGTGCCAGCAGCTTCCCAAGGTACAGGGGGCATAATCAGCCCCAGCATTTT. Its translation is CASSFPRYRGHNQPQHF. J is TRBJ1-5 and V is TRBV5-4; 9 bases line up with TRBD1. Germline CDR1 and CDR2: SGHNT and YYREEE (reference sequence). The V segment lost 2 bases and the J segment 4 bases; nucleotides outside the gene matches: 10. The CDR3 runs 17 residues. The full variable domain, with the rest looked up from reference TRBV5-4 and TRBJ1-5, is ETGVTQSPTHLIKTRGQQVTLRCSSQSGHNTVSWYQQALGQGPQFIFQYYREEENGRGNFPPRFSGLQFPNYSSELNVNALELDDSALYLCASSFPRYRGHNQPQHFGDGTRLSIL.

This chain uses TRBV11-2 with TRBJ2-1; TRBD2 might be the D (7 bases). V dropped 1 base and J dropped 13 bases, with 20 bases sitting between them. The CDR3 is made up of 15 amino acids. Germline V gives CDR1 SGHAT, CDR2 FQNNGV. The CDR3 loop is CASSLVPGGRKPQFF. The CDR3 DNA follows: TGTGCCAGCAGCTTAGTGCCGGGGGGCAGGAAACCCCAGTTCTTC.

The chain employs TRBV4-3 and TRBJ2-7; D is possibly TRBD1 (6 bases). Trimming cost V 0 bases and J 5 bases, with 14 bases left between them. The CDR3 runs 15 residues. Germline CDR1 and CDR2: LGHNA and YSLEER. The CDR3 here is CASSQDGTGWDEQYF. The CDR3 region has the DNA TGCGCCAGCAGCCAAGATGGCACAGGGTGGGACGAGCAGTACTTC.

The rearrangement links TRBV10-3 to TRBJ1-1; the D is unclear. The CDR3 consists of 13 residues. V gave up 3 bases and J gave up 3 bases, with 8 bases separating them. Germline CDR1 and CDR2: ENHRY and SYGVKD. The CDR3 region has the DNA TGTGCCATCAGTGACCAGCGGTACACTGAAGCTTTCTTT. Translated, it gives CAISDQRYTEAFF.

The rearrangement uses TRBV7-9 and TRBJ1-1; the D gene is possibly TRBD1 (6 bases). V lost 3 bases and J 7 bases, leaving 12 bases between the germline ends. The CDR3 totals 13 residues. Germline CDR1 and CDR2: SEHNR and FQNEAQ (reference sequence). CDR3 bases: TGTGCCAGCAGCTTCGGACAGCCTAGTGAAGCTTTCTTT. It encodes CASSFGQPSEAFF.

The chain has TRBV7-2 and TRBJ1-3, with D possibly matching TRBD1 (6 bases). Germline CDR1 is SGHTA and CDR2 is FQGNSA. Trimming took off 5 bases at V and 2 bases at J, with 16 bases between the two ends. This CDR3 contains 16 residues. As DNA, the CDR3 is TGTGCCAGCAGCCCAAGGGACACTCCGCCTGGAAACACCATATATTTT. Amino acid sequence: CASSPRDTPPGNTIYF.

The V call is TRBV7-9, the J call TRBJ1-1; 10 bases align to TRBD1. Germline V gene data show CDR1 as SEHNR and CDR2 as FQNEAQ (reference sequence). Unmatched junction bases numbered 13, after V lost 6 bases and J lost 12 bases. CDR3 length: 14 amino acids. The CDR3 spells CASRLRQGASVTFF. CDR3 bases: TGTGCCAGCAGACTACGACAGGGGGCGAGCGTAACTTTCTTT.

The rearrangement joins TRBV9 to TRBJ1-5; 7 bases align to TRBD1. Germline V lookup: CDR1 SGDLS, CDR2 YYNGEE. With V trimmed by 5 bases and J by 6 bases, 8 bases remained unmatched. The CDR3 spans 14 residues. CDR3 bases: TGTGCCAGCAGTTCAGGGGGTATTCGTCAGCCCCAGCATTTT. Protein product: CASSSGGIRQPQHF.

The chain joins TRBV7-6 to TRBJ2-3; 10 bases line up with TRBD2. The CDR3 runs to 15 residues. Trimming took 4 bases from V and 8 from J; bases not matched to a gene: 9. In germline, CDR1 is SGHVS, CDR2 FNYEAQ. CDR3 loop: CASSSLAGVSGTQYF. CDR3 nucleotides: TGTGCCAGCAGCTCTCTAGCGGGGGTTTCGGGTACGCAGTATTTT.

This chain links TRBV7-9 with TRBJ1-3, with 7 bases aligning to TRBD1. CDR3 size: 14 residues. Per germline, CDR1 SEHNR and CDR2 FQNEAQ (reference sequence). After removal of 5 bases from V and 1 base from J, the junction contained 2 bases not matched to a gene. The CDR3 protein is CASSHRGSGNTIYF. In nucleotides, the CDR3 is TGTGCCAGCAGCCACAGGGGTTCTGGAAACACCATATATTTT.

This clone was seen only once. The chain employs TRBV2 and TRBJ2-7, with D perhaps TRBD1 (6 bases). The CDR3 runs to 12 residues. V shed 8 bases and J shed 12 bases, with 20 bases lying between them. CDR1 and CDR2 from the germline V gene are SNHLY and FYNNEI. CDR3 sequence (DNA): TGTGCCAGCCGGAAAATGGGACAATTGGGGTACTTC. This translates into CASRKMGQLGYF.

The V call is TRBV5-1, the J call TRBJ1-4; the D is unclear. Germline V gene lookup returns CDR1 SGHRS and CDR2 YFSETQ. The germline V and J ends were trimmed by 3 bases and 8 bases, with 20 bases remaining between them. The CDR3 is 16 amino acids. CDR3 in DNA: TGCGCCAGCAGCTCATATCTCCGGGAATTTGGAGAAAAACTGTTTTTT. Translating gives CASSSYLREFGEKLFF.

This clone was seen just once. J is TRBJ2-7 and V is TRBV5-1; weak D call: TRBD1 (7 bases). V was pared by 4 bases and J by 4 bases, with 18 bases between. CDR3 length equals 15 residues. Germline V gene sequence: CDR1 SGHRS, CDR2 YFSETQ. The CDR3: CASSLLGGGGYEQYF. The CDR3 bases are TGCGCCAGCAGCCTACTAGGAGGGGGCGGTTACGAGCAGTACTTC.

This clone has more than one count but fewer than ten. The chain uses TRBV19 and TRBJ1-5; 8 nucleotides line up with TRBD1. After removal of 6 bases from V and 0 bases from J, the junction contained 10 bases not matched to a gene. Germline CDR1 is LNHDA and CDR2 is SQIVND (reference sequence). CDR3 size: 17 residues. CDR3 residues: CASRETGTGRSNQPQHF. CDR3 coding DNA: TGTGCCAGTAGGGAGACCGGGACAGGACGTAGCAATCAGCCCCAGCATTTT.

The J gene is TRBJ2-3, the V gene TRBV9; 7 bases are a match to TRBD2. The CDR3 has 14 residues. V gave up 4 bases and J gave up 6 bases; unmatched junction bases: 8. The germline V gene has CDR1 SGDLS and CDR2 YYNGEE. CDR3 DNA: TGTGCCAGCAGCCCCCGGACTAGAGGGGATACGCAGTATTTT. It specifies CASSPRTRGDTQYF.

This rearrangement joins TRBV9 to TRBJ2-5; 8 bases match TRBD2. This CDR3 region has 16 residues. Germline lookup yields CDR1 SGDLS and CDR2 YYNGEE. The V gene end was trimmed by 4 bases and the J gene end by 1 base; junction bases not matched to a gene: 9. The CDR3 DNA sequence: TGTGCCAGCAGCAGAAGAGCGGGGGCTCCCCAAGAGACCCAGTACTTC. Amino acid sequence: CASSRRAGAPQETQYF.

J is TRBJ1-2 and V is TRBV3-1 (or the pseudogene TRBV3-2); 10 bases fit TRBD1. In germline, CDR1 is LGHDT, CDR2 YNNKEL (reference sequence). The junction had 1 base not matched to a gene; V was cut back by 4 bases and J by 5 bases. The CDR3 runs to 13 residues. In DNA form, the CDR3 reads TGTGCCAGCAGCCGACAGGGGGCGTATGGCTACACCTTC. Translation: CASSRQGAYGYTF.